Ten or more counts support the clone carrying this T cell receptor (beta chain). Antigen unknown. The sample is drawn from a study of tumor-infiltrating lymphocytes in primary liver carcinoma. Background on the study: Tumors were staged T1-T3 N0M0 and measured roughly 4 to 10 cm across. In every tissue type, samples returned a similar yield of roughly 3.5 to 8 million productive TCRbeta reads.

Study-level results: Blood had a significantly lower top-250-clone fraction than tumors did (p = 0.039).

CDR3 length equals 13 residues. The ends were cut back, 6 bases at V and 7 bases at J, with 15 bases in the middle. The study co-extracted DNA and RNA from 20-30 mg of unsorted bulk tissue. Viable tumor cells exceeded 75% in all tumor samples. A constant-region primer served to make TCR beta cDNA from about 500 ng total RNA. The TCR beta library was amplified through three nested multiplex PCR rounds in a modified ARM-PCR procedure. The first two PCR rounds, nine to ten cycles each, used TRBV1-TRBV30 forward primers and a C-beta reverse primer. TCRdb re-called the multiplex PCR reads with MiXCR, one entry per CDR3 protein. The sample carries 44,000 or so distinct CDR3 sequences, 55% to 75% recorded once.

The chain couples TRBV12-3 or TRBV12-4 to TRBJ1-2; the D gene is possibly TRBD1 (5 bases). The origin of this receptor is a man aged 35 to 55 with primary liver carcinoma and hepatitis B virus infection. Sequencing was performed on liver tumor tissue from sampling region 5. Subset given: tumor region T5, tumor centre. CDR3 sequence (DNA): TGTGCCAGCAGCTCGTCGGGGGGAGGTGGCTACACCTTC. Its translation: CASSSSGGGGYTF.